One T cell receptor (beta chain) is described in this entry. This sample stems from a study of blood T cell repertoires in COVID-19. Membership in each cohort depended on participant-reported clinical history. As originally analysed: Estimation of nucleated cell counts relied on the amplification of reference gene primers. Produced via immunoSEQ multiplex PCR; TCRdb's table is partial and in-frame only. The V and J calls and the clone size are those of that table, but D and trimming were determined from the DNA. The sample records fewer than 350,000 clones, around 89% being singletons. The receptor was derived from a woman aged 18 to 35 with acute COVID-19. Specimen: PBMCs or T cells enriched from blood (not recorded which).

The CDR3 bases are TGTGCCAGCTCACGGGAGGGCAATGAGCAGTTCTTC. It yields the protein CASSREGNEQFF. The chain carries TRBV18 and TRBJ2-1; 7 positions agree with TRBD2. J gave up 6 bases and V 4 bases, and 0 bases lay outside the gene matches. This CDR3 is built from 12 residues. Germline V lookup: CDR1 KGHSH, CDR2 LQKENI.